The sample holds many counts of the clone carrying this TCR beta chain. Its antigen remains unidentified. The data originate from a study of CD8 T cells in ankylosing spondylitis. The study, taken as a whole, reports: Seemingly characteristic of ankylosing spondylitis blood was a TCR beta motif consisting of eight highly homologous variants.

TCRdb reprocessed the 5' RACE reads via MiXCR and lists one record per CDR3 protein. The sample has around 430,000 distinct CDR3 sequences, more than 15% seen once. The germline gives CDR1 MNHNS, CDR2 SASEGT. There are 16 residues in the CDR3. The junction had 12 bases not matched to a gene; V was cut back by 6 bases and J by 4 bases. The chain is built from TRBV6-1 and TRBJ1-3, with 7 bases matching TRBD1. Source material: blood, either unsorted or a sorted T cell fraction (not recorded which). The TCR sequence derives from a male donor with ankylosing spondylitis. The CDR3 loop reads CASSPITTGYGNTIYF. CDR3 DNA sequence: TGTGCCAGCAGCCCGATAACGACAGGGTACGGAAACACCATATATTTT.